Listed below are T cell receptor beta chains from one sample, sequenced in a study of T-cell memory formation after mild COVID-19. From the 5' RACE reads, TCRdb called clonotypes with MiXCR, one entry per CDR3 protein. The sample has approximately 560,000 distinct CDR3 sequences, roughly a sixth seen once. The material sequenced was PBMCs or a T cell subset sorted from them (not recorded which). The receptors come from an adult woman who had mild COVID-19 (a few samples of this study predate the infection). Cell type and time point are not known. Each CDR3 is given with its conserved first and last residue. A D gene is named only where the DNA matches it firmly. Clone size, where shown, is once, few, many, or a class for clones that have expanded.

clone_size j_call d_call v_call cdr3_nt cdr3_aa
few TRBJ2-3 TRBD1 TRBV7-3 TGTGCCAGCAGTAGGGGACAGGGTCGAACAGATACGCAGTATTTT CASSRGQGRTDTQYF
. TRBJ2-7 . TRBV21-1 TGTGCCCGGTGGAAGGAGCGGGGGTTCTCCTACGAGCAGTACTTC CARWKERGFSYEQYF
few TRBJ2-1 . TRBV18 TGTGCCAGCTCACCCGGGATTAGGGATGAGCAGTTCTTC CASSPGIRDEQFF
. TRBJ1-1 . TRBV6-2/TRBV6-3 TGTGCCAGCAGTTACCGAAGGCCCCTGAACACTGAAGCTTTCTTT CASSYRRPLNTEAFF
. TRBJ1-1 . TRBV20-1 TGCAGTGCTAGAGATTGGTCGAGGGGAACTGAAGCTTTCTTT CSARDWSRGTEAFF
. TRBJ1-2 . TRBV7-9 TGTGCCAGCAGCTTGGACGGACTGGGCTATGGCTACACCTTC CASSLDGLGYGYTF
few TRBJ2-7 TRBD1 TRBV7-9 TGTGCCAGCAGCGCGGCGGTACAGGGGATCTACGAGCAGTACTTC CASSAAVQGIYEQYF
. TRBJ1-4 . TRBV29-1 TGCAGCGTTGAAGCCGCCGGCATGCGAGAAAAACTGTTTTTT CSVEAAGMREKLFF
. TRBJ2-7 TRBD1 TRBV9 TGTGCCAGCAGCGTAGCGGACAGGTTCTCCTACGAGCAGTACTTC CASSVADRFSYEQYF
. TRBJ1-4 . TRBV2 TGTGCCAGCAGAAGGACGGGTAATGAAAAACTGTTTTTT CASRRTGNEKLFF
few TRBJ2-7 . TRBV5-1 TGCGCCAGCAGCTTGGCTCTAGGGGGTGGGGAGCAGTACTTC CASSLALGGGEQYF
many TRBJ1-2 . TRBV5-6 TGTGCCAGCAGCTTGGCGGGGGGCTATGGCTACACCTTC CASSLAGGYGYTF
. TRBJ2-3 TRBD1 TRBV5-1 TGCGCCAGCAGCTTTCTAAGACAGGGGCCCACAGATACGCAGTATTTT CASSFLRQGPTDTQYF
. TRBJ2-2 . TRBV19 TGTGCCAGTAGTCCACGAAGGGGCTACCTAGCCGGGGAGCTGTTTTTT CASSPRRGYLAGELFF
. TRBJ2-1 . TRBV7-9 TGTGCCAGCAGCTTGGGCACCGGGACGGTCCTTGAGCAGTTCTTC CASSLGTGTVLEQFF
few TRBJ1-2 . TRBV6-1 TGTGCCAGCAGTGAGACGGACGTTAACTATGGCTACACCTTC CASSETDVNYGYTF
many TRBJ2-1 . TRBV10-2 TGCGCCAGCAGATCTAGGAGCTCCTACAATGAGCAGTTCTTC CASRSRSSYNEQFF
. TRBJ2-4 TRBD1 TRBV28 TGTGCCAGCAGTCCCACCGGGACAGCGCTTCGCACCAACTTC CASSPTGTALRTNF
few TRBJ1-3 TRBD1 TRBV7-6 TGTGCCAGCAGTCAACCTTACAGGGGTCCTGGAAACACCATATATTTT CASSQPYRGPGNTIYF
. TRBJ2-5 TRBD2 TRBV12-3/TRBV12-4 TGTGCCAGCAGAACCGAGGGGACTAGCGGGAGGGAGACCCAGTACTTC CASRTEGTSGRETQYF
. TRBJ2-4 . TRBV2 TGTGCCAGCAGTAAAGCGGAAGCCAAAAACATTCAGTACTTC CASSKAEAKNIQYF
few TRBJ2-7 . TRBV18 TGTGCCAGCTCACCACCGGTTACCTACGAGCAGTACTTC CASSPPVTYEQYF
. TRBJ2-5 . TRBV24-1 TGTGCCACCCGAGGGATAGGGGAGACCCAGTACTTC CATRGIGETQYF
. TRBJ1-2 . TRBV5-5 TGTGCCAGCAGCTCACGACAGTACTATGGCTACACCTTC CASSSRQYYGYTF
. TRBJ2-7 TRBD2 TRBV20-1 TGCAGTGCTAGAGATCAGACTAGCGGGTACTACGAGCAGTACTTC CSARDQTSGYYEQYF
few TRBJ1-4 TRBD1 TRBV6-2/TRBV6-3 TGTGCCAGCGGTGAGGCGGGACAGCTCATTGAAAAACTGTTTTTT CASGEAGQLIEKLFF
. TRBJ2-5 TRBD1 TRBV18 TGTGCCAGCTCGCAGCAGGGGGCCACGATGGAGACCCAGTACTTC CASSQQGATMETQYF
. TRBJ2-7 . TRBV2 TGTGCCAGCAGTGAAGACAGGGACTACGGGCAGTACTTC CASSEDRDYGQYF
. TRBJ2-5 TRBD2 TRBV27 TGTGCCAGCAGTTTAAGGGTAGCGGGACCAGAGACCCAGTACTTC CASSLRVAGPETQYF
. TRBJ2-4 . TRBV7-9 TGTGCCAGCAGCTCTTCTCCCGATCCCTTCAACATTCAGTACTTC CASSSSPDPFNIQYF
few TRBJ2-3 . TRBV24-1 TGTGCCACCAGTGATTTCGGCGGACGGACCACAGATACGCAGTATTTT CATSDFGGRTTDTQYF
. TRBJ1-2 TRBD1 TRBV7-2 TGTGCCAGCAGCCAGACAGGGTATGGCTACACCTTC CASSQTGYGYTF
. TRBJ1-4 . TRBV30 TGTGCCTGGAGTACTACTCTGGGAAAACTGTTTTTT CAWSTTLGKLFF
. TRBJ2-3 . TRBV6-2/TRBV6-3 TGTGCCAGCGGACGACTGAAGCTCACAGATACGCAGTATTTT CASGRLKLTDTQYF
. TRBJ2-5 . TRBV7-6 TGTGCCAGCAGACCAGAGGGGGATTTAGAGACCCAGTACTTC CASRPEGDLETQYF
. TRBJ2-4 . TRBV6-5 TGTGCCAGCGGGGGTACGGGAAATGGCGGAAACATTCAGTACTTC CASGGTGNGGNIQYF
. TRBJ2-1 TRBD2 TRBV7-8 TGTGCCAGCAGCTCCCCTAGCGGGGAGAGGAATGAGCAGTTCTTC CASSSPSGERNEQFF
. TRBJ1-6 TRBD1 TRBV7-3 TGTGCCAGCAGACAAACCGGACAGGGTAATTCACCCCTCCACTTT CASRQTGQGNSPLHF
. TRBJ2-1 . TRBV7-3 TGTGCCAGCAGCTTATCATGGGGTGAGCAGTTCTTC CASSLSWGEQFF
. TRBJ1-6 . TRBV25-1 TGTGCCAGCAGCGCACTGTATAATTCACCCCTCCACTTT CASSALYNSPLHF
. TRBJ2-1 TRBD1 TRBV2 TGTGCCAGCAGACAGGGGGAGGTAGCCAATGAGCAGTTCTTC CASRQGEVANEQFF
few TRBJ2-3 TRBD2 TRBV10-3 TGTGCCATCAGGATATCTAGCGGGGGGCACACCACAGATACGCAGTATTTT CAIRISSGGHTTDTQYF
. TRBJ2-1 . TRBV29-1 TGCAGCTTCGACAGTAGCTCCTACAATGAGCAGTTCTTC CSFDSSSYNEQFF
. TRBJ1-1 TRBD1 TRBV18 TGTGCCAGCTCACGCGGGACAGCCGGGGGCACTGAAGCTTTCTTT CASSRGTAGGTEAFF
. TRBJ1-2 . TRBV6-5 TGTGCCAGCAGACCCGCAGTGAACTATGGCTACACCTTC CASRPAVNYGYTF
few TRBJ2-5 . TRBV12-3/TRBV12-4 TGTGCCAGCAGCTATAGCAGTGTAGAGACCCAGTACTTC CASSYSSVETQYF
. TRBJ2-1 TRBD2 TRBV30 TGTGCCTGCGACGGGACCTTCTTAGCGGGAGTCTCCAATGAGCAGTTCTTC CACDGTFLAGVSNEQFF
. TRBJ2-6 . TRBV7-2 TGTGCCAGCAGCTTAATGGGAGCTGGGGCCAACGTCCTGACTTTC CASSLMGAGANVLTF
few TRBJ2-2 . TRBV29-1 TGCAGCGTTGACAGGGGAGGAGCCGGGGAGCTGTTTTTT CSVDRGGAGELFF
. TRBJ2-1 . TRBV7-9 TGTGCCAGCAGCGATACGGGACCCCGGAATGAGCAGTTCTTC CASSDTGPRNEQFF
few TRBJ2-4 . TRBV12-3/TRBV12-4 TGTGCCAGCAGTGAGGGGCCGGCCAAAAACATTCAGTACTTC CASSEGPAKNIQYF
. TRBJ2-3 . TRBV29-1 TGCAGCGTTCAAGCGGCTAGCACAGATACGCAGTATTTT CSVQAASTDTQYF
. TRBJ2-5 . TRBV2 TGTGCCAGCAAAGTCATAGGGGGATTAGAGACCCAGTACTTC CASKVIGGLETQYF